These 18 T cell receptor beta chains were all obtained from the same sample, sequenced in a study of tumor and adjacent non-tumor tissue in lung cancer. Three rounds of nested PCR, following a modified ARM-PCR protocol, produced the TCRbeta library. MiXCR was run by TCRdb on the multiplex PCR reads, yielding one entry per CDR3 protein. The profile covers 98,000 or so distinct CDR3 sequences, with roughly 80% appearing a single time and around 30% taken by the ten largest. RNA was extracted from bulk tissue without any cell sorting. Distant lung tissue was collected more than 3 cm away from the tumor edge. Sequenced input: distant non-tumor lung tissue. These receptors came from a man aged 55 to 70 with small cell lung cancer.

About this clonotype itself: The junction and the germline gene differ at one end; a read error may be behind it. The rearrangement uses TRBV29-1 and TRBJ2-3, with 12 bases lining up with TRBD2. Germline V gene data show CDR1 as SQVTM and CDR2 as ANQGSEA. The CDR3 is 15 residues long. Here the CDR3 reads CIVILAGGRTNTQYF. The CDR3 nucleotides read TGCATCGTTATTCTAGCGGGAGGGCGAACAAATACGCAGTATTTT.

In the case of this clonotype: The conserved phenylalanine or tryptophan is not found at the CDR3 terminus, so this likely reflects a read error. The J gene is TRBJ1-1, the V gene TRBV11-2; no clear D. The CDR3 covers 11 residues. V shed 1 base and J shed 11 bases, with 8 bases lying between them. CDR1 and CDR2 (germline): SGHAT, FQNNGV. The CDR3 DNA is TGTGCCAGCAGCTTAGGTTTCCTGGCTTTCTTA. Its translation is CASSLGFLAFL.

Concerning this clonotype itself: At one end, the junction sequence differs from germline, possibly due to a read error. The chain uses TRBV6-1 and TRBJ2-6; D assignment may be TRBD1 or TRBD2 (5 bases each). This CDR3 comprises 16 residues. Germline CDR1 and CDR2: MNHNS and SASEGT. The CDR3: CAGSEGTGSGANALTF. CDR3 in DNA: TGTGCCGGCAGTGAGGGTACGGGTTCTGGGGCCAATGCCCTGACTTTC.

A note on this clonotype: One end of the junction varies from germline; a read error may be responsible. The genes are TRBV7-8 and TRBJ2-1, with a weak D call TRBD2 (5 bases). Looked up from germline, CDR1 is SGHVS and CDR2 is FQNEAQ. The CDR3 contains 15 residues. The CDR3 DNA follows: TGTGCCAACAGCTTAGAACTAGTGGGAGTATATGAGCAGTTCTTC. Translating it yields CANSLELVGVYEQFF.

This rearrangement joins TRBV12-3 or TRBV12-4 to TRBJ2-1; 9 bases agree with TRBD1. The CDR3 sequence is 18 residues long. Trimming cost V 7 bases and J 0 bases; bases outside gene matches: 13. The DNA for the CDR3 is TGTGCCAGCACCCATAAAGCCCCGGGACAGGGCTCCTACAATGAGCAGTTCTTC. Protein: CASTHKAPGQGSYNEQFF.

Turning to this clonotype: One end of the junction is discordant with germline, which a read error may explain. The chain couples TRBV10-1 to TRBJ2-1, with 7 nucleotides matching TRBD2. The CDR3 is 13 residues long. Looked up from germline, CDR1 is WNHNN and CDR2 is SYGVQD (reference sequence). The CDR3 coding sequence is TGCGCCACGATGACTAGCAAGTACAATGAGCGGTTCTTC. Its protein product is CATMTSKYNERFF.

In its sample, this clonotype was seen once. The V call is TRBV29-1, the J call TRBJ2-5; no clear D gene. The germline V gene has CDR1 SQVTM and CDR2 ANQGSEA. This CDR3 is 15 amino acids long. In DNA form, the CDR3 reads TGCAACGTCTTTATAAGAATGGGAACACGAGAGACCCAGTACTTC. This sequence encodes CNVFIRMGTRETQYF.

This clonotype has just one count. Its ends do not fully match the called genes, so a read error is possible. The J gene is TRBJ2-6, the V gene TRBV6-5; D assignment may be TRBD1 or TRBD2 (5 bases each). Per germline, CDR1 MNHEY and CDR2 SVGAGI. The CDR3 length is 16 residues. The DNA of the CDR3 is TGTGCCAGCAGTCCACAGAGGGTGAGTGGGGCCAACGTCCCGACTTTC. Translated, it gives CASSPQRVSGANVPTF.

This clonotype has ten or more counts. This sequence joins TRBV12-3 or TRBV12-4 and TRBJ2-2; 11 bases line up with TRBD1. The CDR3 contains 18 residues. The V and J ends lost 3 bases and 7 bases, in that order; junction bases with no gene match: 13. The CDR3 region is CASSFPPAGQGAVGELFF. For the CDR3, the DNA is TGTGCCAGCAGTTTTCCCCCTGCAGGACAGGGGGCAGTCGGGGAGCTGTTTTTT.

Concerning this clonotype itself: The junction shows a germline mismatch at one end, possibly a read error. This chain joins TRBV4-1 and TRBJ1-4, with D tentatively TRBD1 (5 bases). The CDR3 extends over 16 amino acids. Germline assignment: CDR1 MGHRA and CDR2 YSYEKL. The CDR3 reads CASSRSSDSSNENLFF. The DNA of the CDR3 is TGCGCTAGCAGCCGCTCGAGTGACAGTTCTAATGAAAATCTGTTTTTT.

The sample holds one count of this clonotype. Since the CDR3 does not end with the conserved phenylalanine or tryptophan, this likely comes from a read error. V gene TRBV6-5 combines with J gene TRBJ2-1, with D unclear. Germline lookup yields CDR1 MNHEY and CDR2 SVGAGI. This CDR3 is 11 amino acids long. Trimming removed 6 bases at V and 7 bases at J, with 7 bases between. DNA of the CDR3: TGTGCCAGCAGCCGCGGAAATGAGCAGTTCCTC. The encoded protein is CASSRGNEQFL.

Comments on this clonotype: One end of the junction varies from germline; a read error may be responsible. The chain employs TRBV11-2 and TRBJ2-7; tentative D call: TRBD2 (5 bases). This CDR3 is built from 14 residues. Germline V gene sequence: CDR1 SGHAT, CDR2 FQNNGV. CDR3 sequence reads: CVSSLRVRWYEQYF. The CDR3 DNA follows: TGTGTCAGCAGCTTGCGGGTGCGGTGGTACGAGCAGTACTTC. The full variable domain, in which reference TRBV11-2 and TRBJ2-7 provide the parts outside the CDR3, is EAGVAQSPRYKIIEKRQSVAFWCNPISGHATLYWYQQILGQGPKLLIQFQNNGVVDDSQLPKDRFSAERLKGVDSTLKIQPAKLEDSAVYLCVSSLRVRWYEQYFGPGTRLTVT.

For this clonotype: An end of the junction does not agree with germline; a read error may underlie this. J is TRBJ2-7 and V is TRBV4-2, with unresolved D. Per the germline V gene, CDR1 is LGHNA and CDR2 is YNFKEQ. The CDR3 has 13 residues. The CDR3 loop is CARSQGSFYEQYF. As DNA, the CDR3 is TGTGCCAGGAGCCAAGGTTCTTTCTACGAACAGTACTTC.

This clonotype was counted at least ten times. The genes are TRBV12-3 or TRBV12-4 and TRBJ2-3, with TRBD1 identical over 8 bases. V lost 0 bases and J lost 6; bases outside the gene matches: 8. The CDR3 is 16 amino acids. The CDR3: CASSLAQGRGQDTQYF. Written as DNA, the CDR3 is TGTGCCAGCAGTTTAGCGCAAGGCAGGGGGCAGGATACGCAGTATTTT.

Remarks on this clonotype: The junction differs from germline at one of its ends, possibly a read error. The J gene is TRBJ2-1, the V gene TRBV5-8; D call uncertain. The germline CDR1 and CDR2 sequences are SGHTS and YDEGEE. CDR3 length: 10 residues. CDR3 sequence reads: CAGSSNEQFF. CDR3 DNA sequence: TGTGCCGGCAGCTCCAATGAGCAGTTCTTC.

This clonotype was observed a single time. A read error may produce the germline difference seen at one junction end. The J gene is TRBJ1-1, the V gene TRBV6-1; D unresolved. Per germline, CDR1 MNHNS and CDR2 SASEGT. The CDR3 consists of 17 residues. CDR3 DNA sequence: TGTGCCAGCAGTGGCGGGAGCACCCGCGCAGGAAGCACTGAATCTTTCTTT. It encodes CASSGGSTRAGSTESFF.

Turning to this clonotype: Sequence at one end of the junction differs from germline and may be a read error. V usage is TRBV6-5 and J usage is TRBJ1-1, with D unclear. The CDR3 has 15 amino acids. CDR1 and CDR2 (germline): MNHEY, SVGAGI. In DNA, the CDR3 is TGTGCCAGCAGTACAAACTCACGGGGAAACAGTGAAGCTTTCTTT. This encodes CASSTNSRGNSEAFF.

With respect to this clonotype: The CDR3 does not close with the conserved phenylalanine or tryptophan, likely indicating a read error. The CDR3 coding sequence is TGTGCCAGCAGTTCACAAGCAGGGGAGCTGTTTTGT. Residues: CASSSQAGELFC. The V and J genes are TRBV6-2 or TRBV6-3 and TRBJ2-2; D ambiguous. Germline loops: CDR1 MNHEY, CDR2 SVGEGT. V lost 4 bases and J 8 bases, leaving 8 bases between the germline ends. This CDR3 has 12 residues.